This T cell receptor beta chain is drawn from a study of T cell responses to AZD1222 COVID-19 vaccine. Study in general: Pooled samples include second doses given at about 4 or 12 weeks. Study-wide findings and caveats: Reports say nearly half of spike-specific TCRs go after unmutated variant regions. CD4 TCRs associated with vaccination spanned spike, dominating at 160-218 and 743-854. An increase in Spike-specific TCR breadth and depth was observed after two AZD1222 doses.

The data were produced by immunoSEQ multiplex PCR, yet TCRdb's version contains in-frame clones alone and is incomplete. The table has roughly 190,000 clones, 85% to 95% seen once; the top ten hold about 4%. Concerning this clone: Its specificity is unknown.

CDR1 and CDR2 from the germline V gene are SGHRS and YFSETQ. This CDR3 has 15 amino acids. V lost 4 bases and J lost 4; bases outside the gene matches: 10. The rearrangement links TRBV5-1 to TRBJ1-2; TRBD1 matches 7 bases. This TCR was recovered from an adult in good health. The source material was peripheral blood, sampled on day 0 of AZD1222 vaccination. For the CDR3, the DNA is TGCGCCAGCAGCCCCTTGGGGGGGGACAGCTATGGCTACACCTTC. This gives the protein CASSPLGGDSYGYTF. Full variable domain (rest looked up from reference TRBV5-1 and TRBJ1-2): KAGVTQTPRYLIKTRGQQVTLSCSPISGHRSVSWYQQTPGQGLQFLFEYFSETQRNKGNFPGRFSGRQFSNSRSEMNVSTLELGDSALYLCASSPLGGDSYGYTFGSGTRLTVV.